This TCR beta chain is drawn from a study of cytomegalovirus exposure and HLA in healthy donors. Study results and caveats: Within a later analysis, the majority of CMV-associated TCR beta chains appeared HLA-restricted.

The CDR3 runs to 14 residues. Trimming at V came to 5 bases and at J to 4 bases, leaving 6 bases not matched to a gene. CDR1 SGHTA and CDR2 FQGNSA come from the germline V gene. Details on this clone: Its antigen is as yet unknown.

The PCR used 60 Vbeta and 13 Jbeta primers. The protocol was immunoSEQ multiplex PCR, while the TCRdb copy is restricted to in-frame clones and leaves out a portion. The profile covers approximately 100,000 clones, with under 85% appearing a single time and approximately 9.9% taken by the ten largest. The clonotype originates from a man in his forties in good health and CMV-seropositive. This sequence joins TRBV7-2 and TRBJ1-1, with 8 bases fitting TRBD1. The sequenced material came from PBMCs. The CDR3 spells CASSLDQGATEAFF. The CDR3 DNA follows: TGTGCCAGCAGCCTAGATCAGGGGGCCACTGAAGCTTTCTTT. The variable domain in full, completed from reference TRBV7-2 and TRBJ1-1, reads GAGVSQSPSNKVTEKGKDVELRCDPISGHTALYWYRQSLGQGLEFLIYFQGNSAPDKSGLPSDRFSAERTGGSVSTLTIQRTQQEDSAVYLCASSLDQGATEAFFGQGTRLTVV.